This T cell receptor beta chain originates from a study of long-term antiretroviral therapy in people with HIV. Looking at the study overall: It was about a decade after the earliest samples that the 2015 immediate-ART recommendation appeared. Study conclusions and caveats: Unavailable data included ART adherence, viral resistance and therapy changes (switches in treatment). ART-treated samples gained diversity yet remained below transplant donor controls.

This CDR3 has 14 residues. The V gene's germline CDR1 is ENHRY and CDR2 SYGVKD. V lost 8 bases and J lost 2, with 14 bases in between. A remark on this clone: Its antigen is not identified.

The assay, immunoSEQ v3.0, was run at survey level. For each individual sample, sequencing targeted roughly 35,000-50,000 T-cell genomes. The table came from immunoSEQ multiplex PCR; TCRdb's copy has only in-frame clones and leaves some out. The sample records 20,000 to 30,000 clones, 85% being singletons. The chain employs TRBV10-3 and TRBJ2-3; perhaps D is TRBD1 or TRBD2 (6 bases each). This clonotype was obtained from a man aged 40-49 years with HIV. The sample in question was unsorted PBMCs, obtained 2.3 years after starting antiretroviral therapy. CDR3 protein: CAIGGGGFTDTQYF. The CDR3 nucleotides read TGTGCCATCGGAGGAGGGGGGTTCACAGATACGCAGTATTTT.